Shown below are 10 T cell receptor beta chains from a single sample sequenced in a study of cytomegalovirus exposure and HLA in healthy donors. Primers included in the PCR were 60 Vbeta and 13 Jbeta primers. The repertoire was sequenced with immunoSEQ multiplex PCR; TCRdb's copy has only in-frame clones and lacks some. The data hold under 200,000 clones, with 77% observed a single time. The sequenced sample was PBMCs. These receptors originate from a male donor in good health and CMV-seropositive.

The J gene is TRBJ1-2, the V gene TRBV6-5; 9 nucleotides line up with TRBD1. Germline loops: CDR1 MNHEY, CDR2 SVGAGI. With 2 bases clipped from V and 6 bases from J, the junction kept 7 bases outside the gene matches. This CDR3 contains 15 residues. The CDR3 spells CASSYGQTGGNGYTF. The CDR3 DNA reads TGTGCCAGCAGTTACGGTCAAACAGGGGGCAATGGCTACACCTTC.

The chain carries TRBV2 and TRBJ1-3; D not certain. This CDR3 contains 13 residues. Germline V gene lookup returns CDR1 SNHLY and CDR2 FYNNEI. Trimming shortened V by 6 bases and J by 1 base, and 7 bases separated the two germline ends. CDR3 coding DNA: TGTGCCAGCAGGCCGGGTTCTGGAAACACCATATATTTT. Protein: CASRPGSGNTIYF.

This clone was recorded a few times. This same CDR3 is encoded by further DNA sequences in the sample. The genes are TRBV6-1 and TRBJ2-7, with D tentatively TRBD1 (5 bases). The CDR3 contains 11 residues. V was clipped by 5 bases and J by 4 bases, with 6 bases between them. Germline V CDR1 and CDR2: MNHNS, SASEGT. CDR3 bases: TGTGCCAGCAGTACAGGATACGAGCAGTACTTC. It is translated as CASSTGYEQYF.

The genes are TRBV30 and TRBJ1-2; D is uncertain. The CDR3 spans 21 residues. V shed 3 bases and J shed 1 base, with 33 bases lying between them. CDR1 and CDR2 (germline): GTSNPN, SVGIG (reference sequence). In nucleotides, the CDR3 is TGTGCCTGGAGCAGGATCCGATATCAAGCGGCGGATCAACGTTTTAACTATGGCTACACCTTC. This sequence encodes CAWSRIRYQAADQRFNYGYTF.

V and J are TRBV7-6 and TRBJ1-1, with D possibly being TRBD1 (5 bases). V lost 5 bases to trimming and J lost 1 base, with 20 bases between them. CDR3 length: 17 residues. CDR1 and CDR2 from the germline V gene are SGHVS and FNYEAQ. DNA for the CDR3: TGTGCCAGCAGCCGTGGAGGGGACGTATGGGGGAACACTGAAGCTTTCTTT. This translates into CASSRGGDVWGNTEAFF. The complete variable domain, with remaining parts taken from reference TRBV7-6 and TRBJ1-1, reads GAGVSQSPRYKVTKRGQDVALRCDPISGHVSLYWYRQALGQGPEFLTYFNYEAQQDKSGLPNDRFSAERPEGSISTLTIQRTEQRDSAMYRCASSRGGDVWGNTEAFFGQGTRLTVV.

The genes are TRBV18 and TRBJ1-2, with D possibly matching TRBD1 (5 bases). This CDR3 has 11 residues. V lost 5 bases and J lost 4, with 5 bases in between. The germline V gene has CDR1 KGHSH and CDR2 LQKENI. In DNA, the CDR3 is TGTGCCAGCTCAGACAGCTATGGCTACACCTTC. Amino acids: CASSDSYGYTF.

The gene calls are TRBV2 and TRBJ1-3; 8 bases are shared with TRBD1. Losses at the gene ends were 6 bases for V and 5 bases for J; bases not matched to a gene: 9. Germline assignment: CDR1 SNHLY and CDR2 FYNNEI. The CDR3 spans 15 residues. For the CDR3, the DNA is TGTGCCAGCAGAGATGTACAGGGGGGGCGAAACACCATATATTTT. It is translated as CASRDVQGGRNTIYF.

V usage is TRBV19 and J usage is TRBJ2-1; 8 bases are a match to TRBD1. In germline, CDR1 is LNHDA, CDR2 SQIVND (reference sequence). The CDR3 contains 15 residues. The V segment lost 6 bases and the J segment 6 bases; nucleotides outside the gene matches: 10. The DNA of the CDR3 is TGTGCCAGTAGCAGCAGCCCACAGGGGGTCAATGAGCAGTTCTTC. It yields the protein CASSSSPQGVNEQFF.

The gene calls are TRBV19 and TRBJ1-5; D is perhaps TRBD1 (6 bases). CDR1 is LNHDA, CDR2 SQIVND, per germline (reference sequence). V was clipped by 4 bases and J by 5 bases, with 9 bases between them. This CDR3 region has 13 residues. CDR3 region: CASSRGQDQPQHF. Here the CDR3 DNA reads TGTGCCAGTAGTAGGGGGCAGGATCAGCCCCAGCATTTT.

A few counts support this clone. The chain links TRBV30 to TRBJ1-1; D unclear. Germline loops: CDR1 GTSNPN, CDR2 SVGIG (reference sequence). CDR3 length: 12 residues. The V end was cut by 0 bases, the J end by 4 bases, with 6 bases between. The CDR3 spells CAWSVIGTEAFF. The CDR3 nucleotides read TGTGCCTGGAGTGTAATCGGCACTGAAGCTTTCTTT.